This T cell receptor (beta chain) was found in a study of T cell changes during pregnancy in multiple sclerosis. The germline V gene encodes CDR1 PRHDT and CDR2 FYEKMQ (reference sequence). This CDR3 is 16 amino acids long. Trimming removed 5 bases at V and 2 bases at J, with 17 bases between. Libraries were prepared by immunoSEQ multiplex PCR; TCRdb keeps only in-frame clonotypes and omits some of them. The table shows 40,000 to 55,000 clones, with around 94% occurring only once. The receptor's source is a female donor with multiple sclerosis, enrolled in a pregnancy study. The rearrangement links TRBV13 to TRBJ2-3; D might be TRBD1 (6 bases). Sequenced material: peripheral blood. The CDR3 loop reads CASSLRGASYTDTQYF. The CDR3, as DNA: TGTGCCAGCAGCCTCAGGGGTGCTTCCTACACAGATACGCAGTATTTT.